This T cell receptor beta chain came from a study of CD8 T cells in Susac syndrome (dated by TCRdb to between 2019 and 2020). Turning to the overall study: Among the sequenced Susac syndrome patients, six had clinically active disease and about eight were in clinical remission. Susac syndrome patients were therapy-naive, on corticosteroids (some also receiving IVIg), or on IVIg alone at blood withdrawal. The study used repertoire sequencing to test whether antigen drove CD8+ T cell activation and differentiation in Susac syndrome. Clonality of the CD8+ T cell repertoire was compared between eleven to twelve healthy donors, approximately 14 Susac syndrome patients and about 15 multiple sclerosis patients. Study-wide findings and limitations: The number of individuals in the TCR sequencing and HLA analysis was recognized as being relatively small. CD8+ repertoires in Susac syndrome showed clonal expansion, which was highest in CD8+ TEMRA cells and was greater in clinically active patients than in remitting patients. Approximately 15 Susac-specific public clones were identified in the total CD8+ repertoire, and a few Susac-specific public clones were identified in the CD8+ TEMRA repertoire.

In the case of this clonotype: The antigen this receptor binds is unknown. Qualities for individual bases were not recorded, and no much larger clone is one base off.

Peripheral blood CD8+ and CD4+ T cells from healthy donors, Susac syndrome patients and multiple sclerosis patients were profiled using high-throughput TCR beta sequencing. The Susac syndrome patients fulfilled recently defined diagnostic criteria for either definite or probable disease. Bulk CD8+ and CD4+ T cells were purified by magnetic negative isolation, while CD8+ TEMRA cells were enriched using FACS. Blood was drawn into EDTA tubes, processed within 24 hours, and PBMCs were isolated by density gradient centrifugation. PBMCs intended for TCR sequencing were frozen in liquid nitrogen and were later thawed in a 37 degrees C water bath. The sorted or isolated CD4+, CD8+ and CD8+ TEMRA cells had a purity of 90% or higher. Trimming removed 7 bases from V and 4 bases from J, leaving 13 bases between the germline ends. CDR1 and CDR2 (SQVTM, ANQGSEA) derive from the germline V gene. Including cysteine and phenylalanine, the CDR3 has 13 amino acids. The retained sequence is limited to the CDR3, 39 bases, with the frame set at the first base.

RNA was extracted using the RNeasy kit, and roughly 0.45 to 1 microgram was reverse transcribed with random hexamers. The immunoSEQ multiplex PCR assay, covering 54 Vbeta and 13 Jbeta segments, was used to amplify TCR beta CDR3 regions. PCR amplification bias was corrected using a synthetic template baseline for primer optimization and computational correction. The published analysis was carried out like this. Reads were assigned to V, D and J genes according to IMGT and analyzed in immunoSEQ Analyzer, with only productive sequences retained. To calculate clonality, Shannon entropy was normalized by log2 of the number of productive unique sequences and then subtracted from one. For each patient and control, public and private clones were evaluated among the 100 most prevalent clones. Clones were defined as Susac-specific if absent from the healthy and MS cohorts, from around 1,000 published viral clones and from other ImmuneACCESS disease sequences. TCRdb took the public reads, trimmed them with fastp at Q25, ran MiXCR for clone calling and kept in-frame beta chains. Every distinct CDR3 protein forms one entry, paired with its most common genes and DNA. TCRdb's processing, not the authors' own work, is the source of the V and J calls. Across this sample there are around 25,000 distinct CDR3 sequences, with just under 95% seen only once. Roughly 0.59% of the sample lies in the top ten.

The sample comprised CD8+ T cells from PBMCs. Recombination linked TRBV29-1 to TRBJ1-4, and possibly TRBD1, on 5 matching bases. This TCR came from a human donor with Susac syndrome. The DNA is TGCAGCGCCACGCAGGGTAATAATGAAAAACTGTTTTTT. Translated, it reads CSATQGNNEKLFF.